This record looks at one T cell receptor (beta chain) sequence and its context. Its specificity is not known. CDR3 length: 16 residues. Germline loops: CDR1 SGHNT, CDR2 YYREEE (reference sequence). Trimming took 4 bases from V and 6 from J; bases not matched to a gene: 11. This specimen belongs to a study of cytomegalovirus exposure and HLA in healthy donors. General study points: Owing to their indistinguishability, certain V segments, notably TRBV6-2 and TRBV6-3, were excluded.

Primers included in the PCR were 60 Vbeta and 13 Jbeta primers. Measured with immunoSEQ multiplex PCR; TCRdb has only the in-frame clones, and not every one. The table lists around 100,000 clones, around 75% of them singletons. The source material was PBMCs. The rearrangement joins TRBV5-4 to TRBJ2-3; 10 nucleotides align to TRBD2. This clonotype originated in a man aged 50-60 years in good health and CMV-seronegative. This chain's CDR3 is CASSAPASGGVDTQYF. The DNA of the CDR3 is TGTGCCAGCAGCGCCCCAGCTAGCGGGGGTGTTGATACGCAGTATTTT.